This T cell receptor (beta chain) was retrieved from a study of T cells expressing NK-cell markers. The CDR3 loop spans 15 amino acids. In germline, CDR1 is MNHEY, CDR2 SVGEGT. General study points: Clarity on HCMV specificity was lacking for the expanded NKG2C+ T cell clones. The study found dominant NKG2C+ clonotypes at roughly 1.0-7.0% of CD8+ T cells in six donors. The study found these clonotypes also leading the CD3+CD56-NKG2C+ fraction in four donors.

5'RACE template switching with UMIs produced the TCR beta cDNA. With the 5' RACE reads reprocessed, TCRdb shows one record per CDR3 protein and no DNA. The sample has around 110,000 distinct CDR3 sequences, and its top ten clones hold less than 20%. Comments on this clonotype: Its cognate antigen is unknown.

The gene calls are TRBV6-2 or TRBV6-3 and TRBJ2-2; no DNA is available, so the TRBD2 call from TCRdb remains unchecked. The sample consisted of blood T cells: a sorted CD56 or NKG2C T cell subset, CD4+ or CD8+ T cells, or bulk PBMC T cells (not recorded which). The TCR comes from a woman aged 18 to 75 in good health. CDR3 amino acids: CASSSLTRPTGELFF.